This TCR beta chain was identified during a study of blood T cell repertoires in COVID-19. On the study more broadly: Researchers got acute and convalescent COVID-19 samples from the United States, Italy and Spain. PBMCs, B-cell-depleted T cells, or T cells were the source of the cDNA or gDNA that made up the material.

In germline, CDR1 is SGHRS, CDR2 YFSETQ. After removal of 0 bases from V and 6 bases from J, the junction contained 4 bases not matched to a gene. This CDR3 region has 14 residues. Per the authors' pipeline: How many nucleated cells were present was estimated from reference gene primer amplification. Clones were read by immunoSEQ multiplex PCR, and TCRdb kept only the in-frame ones, dropping some. D and trimming come from the DNA, and the V and J calls and clone size come from that table. The table has 150,000 to 200,000 clones, over 75% seen once. Sequencing input: peripheral blood. The sequence was collected from a man aged 35 to 55 with active or convalescent COVID-19. The V call is TRBV5-1, the J call TRBJ1-2, with TRBD1 identical over 8 bases. The DNA for the CDR3 is TGCGCCAGCAGCTTGGGACAGGGGTGGAATGGCTACACCTTC. The encoded protein is CASSLGQGWNGYTF.